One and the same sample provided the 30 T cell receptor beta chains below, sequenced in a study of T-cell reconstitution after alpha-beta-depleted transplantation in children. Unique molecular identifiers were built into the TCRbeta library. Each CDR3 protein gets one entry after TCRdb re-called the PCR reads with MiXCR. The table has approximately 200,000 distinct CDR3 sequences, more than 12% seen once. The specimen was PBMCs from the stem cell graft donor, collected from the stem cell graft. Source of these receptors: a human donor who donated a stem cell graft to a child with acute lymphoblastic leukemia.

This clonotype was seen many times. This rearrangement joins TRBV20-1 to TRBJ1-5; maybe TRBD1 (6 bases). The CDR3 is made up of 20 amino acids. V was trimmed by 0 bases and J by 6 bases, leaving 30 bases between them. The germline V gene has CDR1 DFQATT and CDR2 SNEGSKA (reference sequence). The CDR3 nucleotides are TGCAGTGCTAGAGATGGGGGGGGCGTGGCAGGGGCTATGAGCGGTCAGCCCCAGCATTTT. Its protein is CSARDGGGVAGAMSGQPQHF.

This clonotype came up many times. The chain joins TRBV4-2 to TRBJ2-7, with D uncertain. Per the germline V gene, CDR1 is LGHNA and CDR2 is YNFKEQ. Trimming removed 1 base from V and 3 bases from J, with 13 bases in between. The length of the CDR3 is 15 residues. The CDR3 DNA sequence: TGTGCCAGCAGCCAAGCTCTGGCAGCCAACTACGAGCAGTACTTC. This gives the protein CASSQALAANYEQYF.

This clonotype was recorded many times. The CDR3 DNA reads as TGTGCCAGCAGCCTGGAGTGGGGCCCCTACAATGAGCAGTTCTTC. It specifies CASSLEWGPYNEQFF. The chain recombines TRBV7-9 with TRBJ2-1; perhaps TRBD1 as D (5 bases). V lost 5 bases to trimming and J lost 2 bases, with 13 bases between them. Germline assignment: CDR1 SEHNR and CDR2 FQNEAQ (reference sequence). This CDR3 has 15 amino acids.

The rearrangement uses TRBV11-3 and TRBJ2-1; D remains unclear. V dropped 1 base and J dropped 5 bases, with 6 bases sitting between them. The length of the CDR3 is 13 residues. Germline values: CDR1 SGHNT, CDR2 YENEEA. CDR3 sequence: CASSLGMNNEQFF. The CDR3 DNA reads TGTGCCAGCAGCTTAGGTATGAACAATGAGCAGTTCTTC.

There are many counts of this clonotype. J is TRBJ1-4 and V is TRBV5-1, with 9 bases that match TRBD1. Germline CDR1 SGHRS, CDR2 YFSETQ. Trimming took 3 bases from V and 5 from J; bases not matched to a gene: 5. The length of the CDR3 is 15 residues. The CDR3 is CASSWRDRENEKLFF. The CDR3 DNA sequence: TGCGCCAGCAGCTGGAGGGACAGGGAAAATGAAAAACTGTTTTTT.

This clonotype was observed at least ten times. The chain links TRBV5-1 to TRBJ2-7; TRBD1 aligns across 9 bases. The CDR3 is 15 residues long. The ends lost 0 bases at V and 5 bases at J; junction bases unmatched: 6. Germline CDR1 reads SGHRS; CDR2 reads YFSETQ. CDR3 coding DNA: TGCGCCAGCAGCTTGGGGGACAGGGTTCGGGACGAGCAGTACTTC. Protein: CASSLGDRVRDEQYF. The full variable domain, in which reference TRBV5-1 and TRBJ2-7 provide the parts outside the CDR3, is KAGVTQTPRYLIKTRGQQVTLSCSPISGHRSVSWYQQTPGQGLQFLFEYFSETQRNKGNFPGRFSGRQFSNSRSEMNVSTLELGDSALYLCASSLGDRVRDEQYFGPGTRLTVT.

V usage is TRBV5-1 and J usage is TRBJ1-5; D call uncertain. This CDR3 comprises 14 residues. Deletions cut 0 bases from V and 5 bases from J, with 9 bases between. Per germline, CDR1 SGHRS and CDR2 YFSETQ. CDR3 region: CASSLGERDQPQHF. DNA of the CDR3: TGCGCCAGCAGCTTGGGAGAAAGGGATCAGCCCCAGCATTTT.

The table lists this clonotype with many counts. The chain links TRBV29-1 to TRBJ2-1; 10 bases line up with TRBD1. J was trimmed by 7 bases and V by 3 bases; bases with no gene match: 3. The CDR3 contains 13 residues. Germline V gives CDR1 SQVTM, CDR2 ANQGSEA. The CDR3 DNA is TGCAGCGTTGACCCGGACAGGGGGAATGAGCAGTTCTTC. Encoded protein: CSVDPDRGNEQFF.

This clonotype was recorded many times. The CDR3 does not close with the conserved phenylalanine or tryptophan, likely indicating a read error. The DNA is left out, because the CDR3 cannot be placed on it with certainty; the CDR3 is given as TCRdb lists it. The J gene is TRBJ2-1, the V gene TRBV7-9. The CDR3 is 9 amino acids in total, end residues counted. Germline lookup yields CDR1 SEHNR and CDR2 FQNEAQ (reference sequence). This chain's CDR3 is CASSLGALV.

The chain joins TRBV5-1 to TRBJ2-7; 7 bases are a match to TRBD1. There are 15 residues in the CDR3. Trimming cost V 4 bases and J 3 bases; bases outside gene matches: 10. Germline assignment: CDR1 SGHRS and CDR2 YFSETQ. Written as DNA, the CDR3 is TGCGCCAGCAGCCCCAGGACCCGGGACAGCTACGAGCAGTACTTC. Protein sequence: CASSPRTRDSYEQYF.

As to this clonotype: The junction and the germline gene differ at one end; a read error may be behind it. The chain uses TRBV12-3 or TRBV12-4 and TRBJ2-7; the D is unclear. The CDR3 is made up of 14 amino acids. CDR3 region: CASIAPGSPYQQYF. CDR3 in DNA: TGTGCCAGCATTGCCCCGGGCAGCCCCTACCAGCAGTACTTC.

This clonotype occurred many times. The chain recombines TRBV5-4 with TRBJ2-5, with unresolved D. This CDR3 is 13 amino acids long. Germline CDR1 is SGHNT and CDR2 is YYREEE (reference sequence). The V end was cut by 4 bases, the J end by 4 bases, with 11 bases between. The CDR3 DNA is TGTGCCAGCAGCCCCGACGGCGGAGAGACCCAGTACTTC. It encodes CASSPDGGETQYF.

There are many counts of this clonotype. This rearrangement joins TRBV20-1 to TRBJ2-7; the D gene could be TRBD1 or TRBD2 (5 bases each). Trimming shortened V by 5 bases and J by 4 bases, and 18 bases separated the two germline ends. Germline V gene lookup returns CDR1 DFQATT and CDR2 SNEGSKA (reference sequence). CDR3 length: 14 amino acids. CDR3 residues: CSALPVGDGYEQYF. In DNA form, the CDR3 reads TGCAGTGCTTTGCCTGTTGGGGACGGATACGAGCAGTACTTC.

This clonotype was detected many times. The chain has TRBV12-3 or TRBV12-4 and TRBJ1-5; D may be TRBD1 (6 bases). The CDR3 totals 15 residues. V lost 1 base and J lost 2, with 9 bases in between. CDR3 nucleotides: TGTGCCAGCAGTTTAGGACAGGCGGGCAATCAGCCCCAGCATTTT. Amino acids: CASSLGQAGNQPQHF.

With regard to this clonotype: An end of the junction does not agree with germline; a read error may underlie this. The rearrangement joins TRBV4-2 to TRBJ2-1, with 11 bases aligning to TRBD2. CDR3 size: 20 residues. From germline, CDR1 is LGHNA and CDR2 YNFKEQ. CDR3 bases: TGTGCCATCAGCCAAGCTATGGGGACTAGCGGTTCTTTCTCCTACAATGAGCAGTTCTTC. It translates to CAISQAMGTSGSFSYNEQFF.

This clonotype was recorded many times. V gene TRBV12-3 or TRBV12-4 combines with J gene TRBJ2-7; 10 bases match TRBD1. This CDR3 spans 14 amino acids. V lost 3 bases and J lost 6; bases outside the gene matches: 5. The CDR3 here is CASSLGQGIGEQYF. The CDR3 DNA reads TGTGCCAGCAGTTTGGGACAGGGGATAGGCGAGCAGTACTTC.

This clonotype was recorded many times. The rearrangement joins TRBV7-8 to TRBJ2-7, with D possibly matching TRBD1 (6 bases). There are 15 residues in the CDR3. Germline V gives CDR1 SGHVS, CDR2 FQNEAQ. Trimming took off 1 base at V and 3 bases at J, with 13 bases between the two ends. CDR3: CASSLGPGDGYEQYF. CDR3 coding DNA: TGTGCCAGCAGCTTAGGCCCAGGGGATGGCTACGAGCAGTACTTC.

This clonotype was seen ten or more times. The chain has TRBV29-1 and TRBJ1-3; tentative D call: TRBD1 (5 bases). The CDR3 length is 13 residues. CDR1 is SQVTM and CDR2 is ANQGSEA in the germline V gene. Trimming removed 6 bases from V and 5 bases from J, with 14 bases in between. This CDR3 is CSVAGTGRNTIYF. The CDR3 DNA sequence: TGCAGCGTGGCCGGGACGGGGAGAAACACCATATATTTT.

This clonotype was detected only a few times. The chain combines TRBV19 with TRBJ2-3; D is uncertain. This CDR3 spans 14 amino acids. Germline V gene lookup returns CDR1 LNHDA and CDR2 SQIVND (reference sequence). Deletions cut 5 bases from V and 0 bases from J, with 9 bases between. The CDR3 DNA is TGTGCCAGTAGTTCCGATGCTAGCACAGATACGCAGTATTTT. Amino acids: CASSSDASTDTQYF.

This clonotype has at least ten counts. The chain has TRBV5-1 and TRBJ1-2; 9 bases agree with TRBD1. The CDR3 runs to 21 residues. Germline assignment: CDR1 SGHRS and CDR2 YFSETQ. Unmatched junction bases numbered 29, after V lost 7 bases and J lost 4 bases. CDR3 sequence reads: CASGQGLMGTPRVVLAYGYTF. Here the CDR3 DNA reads TGCGCCAGCGGACAGGGGCTGATGGGGACTCCTCGGGTGGTATTGGCCTATGGCTACACCTTC.

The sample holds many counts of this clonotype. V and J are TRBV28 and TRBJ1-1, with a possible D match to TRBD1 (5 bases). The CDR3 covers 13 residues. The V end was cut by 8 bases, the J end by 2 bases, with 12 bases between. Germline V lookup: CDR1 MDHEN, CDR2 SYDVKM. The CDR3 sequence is CASLEQDNTEAFF. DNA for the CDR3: TGTGCCAGCTTGGAACAGGATAACACTGAAGCTTTCTTT.

The DNA for the CDR3 is TGTGCCAGCAGTCCACAGGTTTCCTACGAGCAGTACTTC. Translated: CASSPQVSYEQYF. The chain is built from TRBV6-2 or TRBV6-3 and TRBJ2-7, with D possibly matching TRBD1 (5 bases). Germline lookup yields CDR1 MNHEY and CDR2 SVGEGT. Trimming took 5 bases from V and 1 from J, leaving 9 bases between them. This CDR3 has 13 amino acids.

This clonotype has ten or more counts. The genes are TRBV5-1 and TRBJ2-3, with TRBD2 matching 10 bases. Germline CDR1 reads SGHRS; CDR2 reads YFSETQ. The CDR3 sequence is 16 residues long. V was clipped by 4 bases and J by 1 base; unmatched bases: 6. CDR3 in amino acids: CASSASSGSGTDTQYF. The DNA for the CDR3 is TGCGCCAGCAGCGCTTCTAGCGGGAGTGGCACAGATACGCAGTATTTT.

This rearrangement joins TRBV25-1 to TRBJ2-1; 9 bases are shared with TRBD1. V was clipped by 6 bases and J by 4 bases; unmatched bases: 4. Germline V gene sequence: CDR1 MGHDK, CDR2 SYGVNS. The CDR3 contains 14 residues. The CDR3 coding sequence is TGTGCCAGCAGGCCGACAGGGGGGTACAATGAGCAGTTCTTC. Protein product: CASRPTGGYNEQFF.

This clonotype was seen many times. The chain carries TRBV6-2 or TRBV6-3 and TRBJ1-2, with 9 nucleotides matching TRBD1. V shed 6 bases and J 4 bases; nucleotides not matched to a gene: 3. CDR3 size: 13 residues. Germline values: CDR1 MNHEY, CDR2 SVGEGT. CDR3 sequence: CASSGQGPYGYTF. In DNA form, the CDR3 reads TGTGCCAGCAGCGGACAGGGGCCCTATGGCTACACCTTC.

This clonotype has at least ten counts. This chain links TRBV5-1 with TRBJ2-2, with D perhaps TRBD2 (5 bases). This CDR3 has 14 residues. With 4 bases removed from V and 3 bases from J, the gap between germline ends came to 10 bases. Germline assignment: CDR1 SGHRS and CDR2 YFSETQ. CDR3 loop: CASSQDWDTGELFF. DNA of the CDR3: TGCGCCAGCAGCCAGGACTGGGACACCGGGGAGCTGTTTTTT.

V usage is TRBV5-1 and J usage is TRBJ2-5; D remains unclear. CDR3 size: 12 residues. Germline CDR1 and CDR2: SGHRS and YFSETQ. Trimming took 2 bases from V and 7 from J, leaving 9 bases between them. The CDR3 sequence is CASSFPPGTQYF. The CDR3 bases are TGCGCCAGCAGCTTTCCCCCAGGGACCCAGTACTTC.

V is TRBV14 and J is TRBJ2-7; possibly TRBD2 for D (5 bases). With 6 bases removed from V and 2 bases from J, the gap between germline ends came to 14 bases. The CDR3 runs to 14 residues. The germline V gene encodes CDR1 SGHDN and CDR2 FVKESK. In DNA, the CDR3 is TGTGCCAGCAGTTTAGCGCCTCCCCCCTACGAGCAGTACTTC. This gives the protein CASSLAPPPYEQYF.

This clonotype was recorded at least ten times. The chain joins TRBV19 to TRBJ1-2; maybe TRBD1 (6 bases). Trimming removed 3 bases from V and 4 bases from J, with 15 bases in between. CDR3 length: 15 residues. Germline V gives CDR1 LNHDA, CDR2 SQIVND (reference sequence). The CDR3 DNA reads TGTGCCAGTAGTATTACGGTCGCAGGGGCCTATGGCTACACCTTC. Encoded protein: CASSITVAGAYGYTF.

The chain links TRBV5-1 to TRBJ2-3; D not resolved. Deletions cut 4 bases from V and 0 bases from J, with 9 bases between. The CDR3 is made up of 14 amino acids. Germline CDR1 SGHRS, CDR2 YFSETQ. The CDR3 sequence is CASSISQSTDTQYF. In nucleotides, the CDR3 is TGCGCCAGCAGCATAAGCCAAAGCACAGATACGCAGTATTTT.